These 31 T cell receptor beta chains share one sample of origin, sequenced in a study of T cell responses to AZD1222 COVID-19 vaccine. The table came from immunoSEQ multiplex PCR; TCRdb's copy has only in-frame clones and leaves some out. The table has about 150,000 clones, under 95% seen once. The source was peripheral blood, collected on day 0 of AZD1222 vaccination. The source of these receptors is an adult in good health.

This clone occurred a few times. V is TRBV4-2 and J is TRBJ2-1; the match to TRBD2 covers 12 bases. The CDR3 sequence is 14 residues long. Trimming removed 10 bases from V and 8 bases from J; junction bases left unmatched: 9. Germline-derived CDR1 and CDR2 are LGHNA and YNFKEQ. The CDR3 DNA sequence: TGTGCCACCTCTAAAAGACTAGCGGGAGATGAGCAGTTCTTC. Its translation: CATSKRLAGDEQFF.

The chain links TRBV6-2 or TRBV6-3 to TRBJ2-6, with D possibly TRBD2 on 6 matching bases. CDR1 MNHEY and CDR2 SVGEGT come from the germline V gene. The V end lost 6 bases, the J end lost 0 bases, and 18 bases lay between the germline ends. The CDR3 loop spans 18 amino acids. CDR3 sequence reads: CASSWSAGRGSGANVLTF. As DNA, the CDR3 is TGTGCCAGCAGCTGGTCGGCGGGACGTGGCTCTGGGGCCAACGTCCTGACTTTC.

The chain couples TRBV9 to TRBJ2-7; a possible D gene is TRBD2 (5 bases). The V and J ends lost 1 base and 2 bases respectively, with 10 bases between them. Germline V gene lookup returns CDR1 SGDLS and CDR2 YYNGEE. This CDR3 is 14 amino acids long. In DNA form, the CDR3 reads TGTGCCAGCAGCGTACAAAGCGGTACCTACGAGCAGTACTTC. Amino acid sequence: CASSVQSGTYEQYF.

CDR3 sequence reads: CASSPAPTEAFF. The CDR3 nucleotides read TGTGCCAGCAGCCCCGCGCCGACTGAAGCTTTCTTT. The chain uses TRBV6-5 and TRBJ1-1; D call uncertain. The CDR3 consists of 12 residues. Germline V lookup: CDR1 MNHEY, CDR2 SVGAGI. Trimming removed 6 bases at V and 5 bases at J, with 10 bases between.

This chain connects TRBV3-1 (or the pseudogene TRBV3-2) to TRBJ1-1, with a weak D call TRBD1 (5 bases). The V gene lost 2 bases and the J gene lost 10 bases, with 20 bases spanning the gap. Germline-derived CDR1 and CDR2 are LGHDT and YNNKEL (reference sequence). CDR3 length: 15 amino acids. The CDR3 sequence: CASSQQAGCALGAFF. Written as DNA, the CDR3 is TGTGCCAGCAGCCAACAGGCAGGGTGTGCCCTGGGAGCTTTCTTT.

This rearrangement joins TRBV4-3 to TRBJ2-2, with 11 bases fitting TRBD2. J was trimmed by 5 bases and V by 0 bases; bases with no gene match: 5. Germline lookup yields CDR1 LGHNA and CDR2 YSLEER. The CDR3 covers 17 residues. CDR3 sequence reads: CASSQDSLAGGTGELFF. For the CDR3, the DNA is TGCGCCAGCAGCCAAGATTCCCTAGCGGGAGGTACCGGGGAGCTGTTTTTT.

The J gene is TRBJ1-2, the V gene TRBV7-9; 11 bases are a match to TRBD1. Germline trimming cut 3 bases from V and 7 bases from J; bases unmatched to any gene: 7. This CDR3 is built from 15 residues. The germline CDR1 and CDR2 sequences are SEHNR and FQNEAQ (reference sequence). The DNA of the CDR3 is TGTGCCAGCAGCTTTACGGGACAGGGGGAGGGTGGCTACACCTTC. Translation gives CASSFTGQGEGGYTF.

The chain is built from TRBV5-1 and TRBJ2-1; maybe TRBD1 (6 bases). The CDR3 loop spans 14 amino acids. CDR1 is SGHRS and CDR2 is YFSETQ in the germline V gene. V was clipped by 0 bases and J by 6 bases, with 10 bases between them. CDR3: CASSLGRGTNEQFF. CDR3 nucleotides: TGCGCCAGCAGCTTGGGCAGGGGTACCAATGAGCAGTTCTTC.

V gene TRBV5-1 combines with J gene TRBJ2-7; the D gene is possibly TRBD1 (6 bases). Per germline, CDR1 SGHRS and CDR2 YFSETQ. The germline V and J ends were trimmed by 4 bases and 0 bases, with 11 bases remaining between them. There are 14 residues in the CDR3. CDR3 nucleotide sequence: TGCGCCAGCAGCCCGACAGGCAGCTCCTACGAGCAGTACTTC. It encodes CASSPTGSSYEQYF.

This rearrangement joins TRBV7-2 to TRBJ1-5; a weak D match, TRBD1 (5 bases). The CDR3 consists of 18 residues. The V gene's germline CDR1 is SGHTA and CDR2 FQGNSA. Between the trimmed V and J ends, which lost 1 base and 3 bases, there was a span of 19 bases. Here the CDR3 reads CASSLGHSGGPTNQPQHF. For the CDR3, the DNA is TGTGCCAGCAGCTTAGGGCATAGCGGGGGTCCAACCAATCAGCCCCAGCATTTT.

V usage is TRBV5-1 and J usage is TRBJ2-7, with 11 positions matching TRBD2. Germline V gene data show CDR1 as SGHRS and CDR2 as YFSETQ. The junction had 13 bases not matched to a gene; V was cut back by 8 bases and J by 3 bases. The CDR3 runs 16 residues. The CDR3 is CASGWDLTSGGYEQYF. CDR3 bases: TGCGCCAGTGGCTGGGACCTCACTAGCGGGGGCTACGAGCAGTACTTC.

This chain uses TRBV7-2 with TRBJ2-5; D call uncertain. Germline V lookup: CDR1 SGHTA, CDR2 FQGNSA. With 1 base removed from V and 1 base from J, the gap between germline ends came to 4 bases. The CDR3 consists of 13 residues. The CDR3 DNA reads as TGTGCCAGCAGCTTAGGGGTCCAAGAGACCCAGTACTTC. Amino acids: CASSLGVQETQYF.

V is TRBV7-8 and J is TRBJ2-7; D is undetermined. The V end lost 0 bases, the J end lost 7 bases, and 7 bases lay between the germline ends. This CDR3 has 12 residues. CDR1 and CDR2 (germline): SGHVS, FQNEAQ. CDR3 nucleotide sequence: TGTGCCAGCAGCTTAGCGCTTGGGGAGCAGTACTTC. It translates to CASSLALGEQYF.

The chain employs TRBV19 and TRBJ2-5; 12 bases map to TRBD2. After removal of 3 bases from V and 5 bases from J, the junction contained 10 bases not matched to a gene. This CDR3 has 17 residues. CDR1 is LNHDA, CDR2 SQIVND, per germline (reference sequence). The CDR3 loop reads CASSIGLAGGPGETQYF. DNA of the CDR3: TGTGCCAGTAGTATCGGCCTAGCGGGAGGGCCGGGGGAGACCCAGTACTTC.

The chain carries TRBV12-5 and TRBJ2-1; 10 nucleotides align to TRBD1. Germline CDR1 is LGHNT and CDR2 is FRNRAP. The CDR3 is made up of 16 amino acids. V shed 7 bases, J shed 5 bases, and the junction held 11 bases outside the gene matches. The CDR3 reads CASAGPRDRGNNEQFF. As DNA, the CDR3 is TGTGCTAGTGCCGGCCCCCGGGACAGGGGTAACAATGAGCAGTTCTTC.

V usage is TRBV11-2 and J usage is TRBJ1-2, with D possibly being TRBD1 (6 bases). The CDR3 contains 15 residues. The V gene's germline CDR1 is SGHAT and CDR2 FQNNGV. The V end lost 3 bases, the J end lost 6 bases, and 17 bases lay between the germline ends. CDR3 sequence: CASSFGFAGADGYTF. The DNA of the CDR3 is TGTGCCAGCAGCTTTGGTTTCGCGGGGGCCGATGGCTACACCTTC.

The CDR3 region is CASSRDYSNQPQHF. CDR3 coding DNA: TGTGCCAGCTCAAGAGACTATAGCAATCAGCCCCAGCATTTT. The chain has TRBV18 and TRBJ1-5; D uncertain. Germline CDR1 is KGHSH and CDR2 is LQKENI. This CDR3 has 14 amino acids. V lost 5 bases, J lost 0 bases, and 8 bases lay in between.

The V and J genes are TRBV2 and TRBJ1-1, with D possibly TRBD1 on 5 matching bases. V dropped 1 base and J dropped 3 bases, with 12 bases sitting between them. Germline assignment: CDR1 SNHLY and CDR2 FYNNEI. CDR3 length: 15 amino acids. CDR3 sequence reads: CASSEDQGLYTEAFF. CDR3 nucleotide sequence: TGTGCCAGCAGTGAAGATCAGGGCCTTTACACTGAAGCTTTCTTT. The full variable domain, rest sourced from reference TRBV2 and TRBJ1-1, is EPEVTQTPSHQVTQMGQEVILRCVPISNHLYFYWYRQILGQKVEFLVSFYNNEISEKSEIFDDQFSVERPDGSNFTLKIRSTKLEDSAMYFCASSEDQGLYTEAFFGQGTRLTVV.

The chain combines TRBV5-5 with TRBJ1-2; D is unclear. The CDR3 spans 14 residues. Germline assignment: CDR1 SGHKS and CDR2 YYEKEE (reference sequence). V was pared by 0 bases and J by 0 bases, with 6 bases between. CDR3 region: CASSLVQTNYGYTF. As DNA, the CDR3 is TGTGCCAGCAGCTTGGTCCAAACTAACTATGGCTACACCTTC.

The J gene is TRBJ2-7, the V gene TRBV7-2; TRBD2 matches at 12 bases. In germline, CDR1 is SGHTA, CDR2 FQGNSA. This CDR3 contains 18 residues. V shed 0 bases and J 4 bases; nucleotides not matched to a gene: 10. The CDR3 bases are TGTGCCAGCAGCTTAGCAGTACTAGCGGGAGGAGGGGGGTACGAGCAGTACTTC. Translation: CASSLAVLAGGGGYEQYF.

CDR3 loop: CASTARDRTYEQYF. CDR3 in DNA: TGTGCCAGTACCGCACGGGACAGAACCTACGAGCAGTACTTC. This sequence joins TRBV19 and TRBJ2-7; 7 nucleotides agree with TRBD1. CDR1 is LNHDA, CDR2 SQIVND, per germline (reference sequence). CDR3 length: 14 residues. The junction had 8 bases not matched to a gene; V was cut back by 7 bases and J by 2 bases.

The CDR3 protein is CASRMRGQGHTGELFF. CDR3 coding DNA: TGCGCCAGCAGGATGCGGGGACAGGGACACACCGGGGAGCTGTTTTTT. The rearrangement uses TRBV4-3 and TRBJ2-2, with 9 bases that match TRBD1. CDR3 length: 16 residues. Germline V gene lookup returns CDR1 LGHNA and CDR2 YSLEER. Germline trimming cut 6 bases from V and 3 bases from J; bases unmatched to any gene: 8.

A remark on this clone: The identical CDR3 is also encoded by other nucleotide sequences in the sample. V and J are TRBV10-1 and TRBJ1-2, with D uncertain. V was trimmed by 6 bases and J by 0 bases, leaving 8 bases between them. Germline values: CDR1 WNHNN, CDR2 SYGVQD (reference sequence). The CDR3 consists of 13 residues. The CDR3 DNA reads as TGCGCCAGCAGGGGCACGGCTAACTATGGCTACACCTTC. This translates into CASRGTANYGYTF.

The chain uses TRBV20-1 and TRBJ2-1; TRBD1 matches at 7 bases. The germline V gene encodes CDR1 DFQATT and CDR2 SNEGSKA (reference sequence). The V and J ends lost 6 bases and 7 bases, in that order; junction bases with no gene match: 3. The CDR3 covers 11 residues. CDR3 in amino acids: CSANRGNEQFF. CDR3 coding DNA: TGCAGTGCAAACAGGGGAAATGAGCAGTTCTTC.

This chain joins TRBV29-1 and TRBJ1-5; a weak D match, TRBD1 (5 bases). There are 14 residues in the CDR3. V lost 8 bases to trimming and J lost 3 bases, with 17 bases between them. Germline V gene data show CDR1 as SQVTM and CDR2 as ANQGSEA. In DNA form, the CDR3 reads TGCAGCTCCCGGGGGGACGGACACAATCAGCCCCAGCATTTT. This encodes CSSRGDGHNQPQHF.

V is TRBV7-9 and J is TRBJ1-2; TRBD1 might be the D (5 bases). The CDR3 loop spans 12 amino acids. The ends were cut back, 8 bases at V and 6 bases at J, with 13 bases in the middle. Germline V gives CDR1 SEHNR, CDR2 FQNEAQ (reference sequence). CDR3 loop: CASRFYRNGYTF. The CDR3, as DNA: TGTGCCAGCCGTTTTTACAGGAATGGCTACACCTTC.

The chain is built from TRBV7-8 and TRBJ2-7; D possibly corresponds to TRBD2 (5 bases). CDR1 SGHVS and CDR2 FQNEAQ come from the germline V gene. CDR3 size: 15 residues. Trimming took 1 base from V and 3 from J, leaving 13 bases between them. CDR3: CASSLVRGTRYEQYF. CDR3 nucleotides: TGTGCCAGCAGCTTAGTTCGGGGTACGCGCTACGAGCAGTACTTC.

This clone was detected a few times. CDR3 sequence: CASSDWGDYGYTF. The CDR3 DNA is TGTGCCAGCAGTGACTGGGGGGACTATGGCTACACCTTC. This sequence joins TRBV6-4 and TRBJ1-2; D might be TRBD1 (5 bases). Germline CDR1 is MRHNA and CDR2 is SNTAGT. The CDR3 totals 13 residues. Trimming took 1 base from V and 3 from J, leaving 6 bases between them.

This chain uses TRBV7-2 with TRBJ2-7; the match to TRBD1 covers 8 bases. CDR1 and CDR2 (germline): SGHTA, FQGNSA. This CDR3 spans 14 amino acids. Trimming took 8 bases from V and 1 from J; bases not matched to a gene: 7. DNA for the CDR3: TGTGCCAGCGAAAACAGGGGGTCGTCCTACGAGCAGTACTTC. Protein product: CASENRGSSYEQYF.

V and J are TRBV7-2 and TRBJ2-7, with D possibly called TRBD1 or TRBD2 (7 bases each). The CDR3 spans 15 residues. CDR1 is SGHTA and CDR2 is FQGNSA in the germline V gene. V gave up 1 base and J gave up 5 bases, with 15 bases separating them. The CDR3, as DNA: TGTGCCAGCAGCTTAGTGGCAGGGGGGGTAAACGAGCAGTACTTC. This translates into CASSLVAGGVNEQYF.

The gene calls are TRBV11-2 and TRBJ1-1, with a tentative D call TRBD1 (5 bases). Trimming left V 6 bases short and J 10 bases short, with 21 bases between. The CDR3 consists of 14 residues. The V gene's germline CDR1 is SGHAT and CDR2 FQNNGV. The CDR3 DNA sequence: TGTGCCAGCAGAACCGGCGGGGGGTATGCACGAGCTTTCTTT. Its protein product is CASRTGGGYARAFF. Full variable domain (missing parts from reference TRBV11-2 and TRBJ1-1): EAGVAQSPRYKIIEKRQSVAFWCNPISGHATLYWYQQILGQGPKLLIQFQNNGVVDDSQLPKDRFSAERLKGVDSTLKIQPAKLEDSAVYLCASRTGGGYARAFFGQGTRLTVV.